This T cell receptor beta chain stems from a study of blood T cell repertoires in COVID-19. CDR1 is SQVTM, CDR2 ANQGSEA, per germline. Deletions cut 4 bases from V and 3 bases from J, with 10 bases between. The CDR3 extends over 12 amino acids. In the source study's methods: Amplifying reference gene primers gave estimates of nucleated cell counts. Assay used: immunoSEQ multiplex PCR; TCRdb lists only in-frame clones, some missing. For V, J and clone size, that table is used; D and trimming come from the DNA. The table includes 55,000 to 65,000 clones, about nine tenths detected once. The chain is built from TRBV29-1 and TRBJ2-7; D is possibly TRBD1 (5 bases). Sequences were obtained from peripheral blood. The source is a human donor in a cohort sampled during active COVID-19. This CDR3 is CSVVSGNYEQYF. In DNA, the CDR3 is TGCAGCGTTGTGTCAGGGAACTACGAGCAGTACTTC.